These 29 T cell receptor beta chains were all obtained from the same sample, sequenced in a study of blood T cell repertoires in COVID-19. Only in-frame clones appear in the TCRdb table, and some are missing; sequencing was by immunoSEQ multiplex PCR. The sample yields 150,000 to 200,000 clones, over 70% seen once. The sequenced sample was PBMCs or T cells enriched from blood (not recorded which). The receptors shown here come from a man in his 70s who had been exposed to COVID-19.

This clone was picked up one time. The chain recombines TRBV7-8 with TRBJ2-5, with D possibly matching TRBD1 (6 bases). This CDR3 contains 14 residues. Looked up from germline, CDR1 is SGHVS and CDR2 is FQNEAQ. Trimming pared 2 bases from V and 4 bases from J, leaving 11 bases between. The CDR3 nucleotides are TGTGCCAGCAGCTTAACAGGGAAGATAGAGACCCAGTACTTC. Translating it yields CASSLTGKIETQYF.

This clone was picked up a small number of times. The chain uses TRBV2 and TRBJ1-5, with D uncertain. V lost 6 bases and J lost 6, with 15 bases in between. CDR1 and CDR2 from the germline V gene are SNHLY and FYNNEI. The CDR3 contains 14 residues. This chain's CDR3 is CASRKVGGAQPQHF. Written as DNA, the CDR3 is TGTGCCAGCAGAAAAGTTGGAGGCGCTCAGCCCCAGCATTTT.

V and J are TRBV2 and TRBJ2-1; TRBD2 aligns across 12 bases. Trimming at V came to 4 bases and at J to 4 bases, leaving 2 bases not matched to a gene. Germline V CDR1 and CDR2: SNHLY, FYNNEI. The CDR3 sequence is 15 residues long. The DNA for the CDR3 is TGTGCCAGCAGTGGACTAGCGGGAGAGTACAATGAGCAGTTCTTC. As protein: CASSGLAGEYNEQFF. Filled out from reference TRBV2 and TRBJ2-1, the complete variable domain reads EPEVTQTPSHQVTQMGQEVILRCVPISNHLYFYWYRQILGQKVEFLVSFYNNEISEKSEIFDDQFSVERPDGSNFTLKIRSTKLEDSAMYFCASSGLAGEYNEQFFGPGTRLTVL.

This chain joins TRBV6-6 and TRBJ2-1; 10 nucleotides align to TRBD1. This CDR3 comprises 16 residues. Germline CDR1 is MNHNY and CDR2 is SVGAGI (reference sequence). The ends lost 6 bases at V and 9 bases at J; junction bases unmatched: 14. CDR3 amino acids: CASRGPGQGGRGEQFF. In DNA, the CDR3 is TGTGCCAGCAGGGGACCTGGACAGGGGGGTCGCGGTGAGCAGTTCTTC.

The chain is built from TRBV19 and TRBJ1-3; no firm D call. V was clipped by 3 bases and J by 4 bases, with 10 bases between them. This CDR3 has 14 amino acids. Germline CDR1 and CDR2: LNHDA and SQIVND (reference sequence). The CDR3 sequence is CASSISGNGNTIYF. Here the CDR3 DNA reads TGTGCCAGTAGTATCAGCGGGAACGGAAACACCATATATTTT.

The chain has TRBV4-1 and TRBJ2-3; TRBD2 matches at 9 bases. The ends lost 2 bases at V and 0 bases at J; junction bases unmatched: 15. Germline-derived CDR1 and CDR2 are MGHRA and YSYEKL. The CDR3 sequence is 20 residues long. The CDR3 region is CASSQSSGGRRGTSTDTQYF. CDR3 DNA sequence: TGCGCCAGCAGCCAAAGTAGCGGGGGCCGTAGAGGAACTAGCACAGATACGCAGTATTTT.

The chain recombines TRBV6-5 with TRBJ1-2, with D tentatively TRBD1 (6 bases). V was clipped by 5 bases and J by 4 bases, with 11 bases between them. The germline V gene has CDR1 MNHEY and CDR2 SVGAGI. CDR3 size: 13 residues. The CDR3 DNA follows: TGTGCCAGCAGTACCCAGGGGTCCTATGGCTACACCTTC. It translates to CASSTQGSYGYTF.

The V call is TRBV29-1, the J call TRBJ1-4, with D unclear. V was pared by 4 bases and J by 4 bases, with 7 bases between. In germline, CDR1 is SQVTM, CDR2 ANQGSEA. There are 12 residues in the CDR3. The CDR3 reads CSVGFSNEKLFF. The CDR3 nucleotides are TGCAGCGTTGGATTCAGTAATGAAAAACTGTTTTTT.

This clone was counted a single time. The rearrangement links TRBV28 to TRBJ1-6; D perhaps matches TRBD1 (6 bases). V was pared by 10 bases and J by 7 bases, with 14 bases between. This CDR3 contains 13 residues. Germline lookup yields CDR1 MDHEN and CDR2 SYDVKM. The CDR3 region is CATWRTVNSPLHF. CDR3 nucleotide sequence: TGTGCCACTTGGAGGACAGTGAATTCACCCCTCCACTTT. The whole variable domain, filled in from reference TRBV28 and TRBJ1-6, reads DVKVTQSSRYLVKRTGEKVFLECVQDMDHENMFWYRQDPGLGLRLIYFSYDVKMKEKGDIPEGYSVSREKKERFSLILESASTNQTSMYLCATWRTVNSPLHFGNGTRLTVT.

V is TRBV7-3 and J is TRBJ2-3; D gene ambiguous. Germline V gene lookup returns CDR1 SGHTA and CDR2 FQGTGA. The V end lost 3 bases, the J end lost 3 bases, and 7 bases lay between the germline ends. The CDR3 spans 13 residues. The CDR3 region is CASSFTPTDTQYF. The DNA for the CDR3 is TGTGCCAGCAGCTTTACTCCGACAGATACGCAGTATTTT.

Only one count was recorded for this clone. This chain connects TRBV11-2 to TRBJ1-6; 11 bases align to TRBD1. This CDR3 contains 14 residues. Trimming removed 4 bases from V and 9 bases from J; junction bases left unmatched: 2. In germline, CDR1 is SGHAT, CDR2 FQNNGV. The CDR3 sequence: CASSWGQGVSPLHF. CDR3 sequence (DNA): TGTGCCAGCAGCTGGGGACAGGGGGTTTCACCCCTCCACTTT.

The chain joins TRBV27 to TRBJ2-7; D gene unclear. The CDR3 sequence is 14 residues long. The germline V gene has CDR1 MNHEY and CDR2 SMNVEV (reference sequence). V lost 3 bases and J 0 bases, leaving 9 bases between the germline ends. CDR3: CASSFNSFSYEQYF. The CDR3, as DNA: TGTGCCAGCAGTTTTAACTCTTTCTCCTACGAGCAGTACTTC.

CDR3 nucleotides: TGTGCCAGCAGAGATGGGACAGGGGTCACCGGGGAGCTGTTTTTT. This translates into CASRDGTGVTGELFF. This chain joins TRBV6-4 and TRBJ2-2, with TRBD1 matching 10 bases. CDR1 is MRHNA and CDR2 is SNTAGT in the germline V gene. CDR3 size: 15 residues. Germline trimming cut 6 bases from V and 4 bases from J; bases unmatched to any gene: 5.

CDR3 sequence: CASSFTLTGGGTDTQYF. The CDR3 coding sequence is TGTGCCAGCAGCTTTACCCTGACAGGGGGTGGCACAGATACGCAGTATTTT. The chain links TRBV5-5 to TRBJ2-3; TRBD1 aligns across 9 bases. V lost 2 bases, J lost 1 base, and 8 bases stayed unmatched. The CDR3 consists of 17 residues. Germline V gene sequence: CDR1 SGHKS, CDR2 YYEKEE (reference sequence).

This clone was counted a single time. The chain is built from TRBV28 and TRBJ2-7; D unclear. The CDR3 is 15 amino acids. V shed 8 bases and J shed 3 bases, with 20 bases lying between them. Germline V gene sequence: CDR1 MDHEN, CDR2 SYDVKM. CDR3 coding DNA: TGTGCCAGCTGTGGTGGGCTCAGTCAGTTCTACGAGCAGTACTTC. Amino acid sequence: CASCGGLSQFYEQYF.

This chain connects TRBV5-6 to TRBJ1-4; D not resolved. Germline V CDR1 and CDR2: SGHDT, YYEEEE. The CDR3 has 14 amino acids. Trimming pared 1 base from V and 3 bases from J, leaving 7 bases between. The CDR3 DNA sequence: TGTGCCAGCAGCTTGTGGGGAGCTAATGAAAAACTGTTTTTT. Encoded protein: CASSLWGANEKLFF.

The rearrangement uses TRBV3-1 (or the pseudogene TRBV3-2) and TRBJ1-2; D gene ambiguous. The CDR3 spans 12 residues. From germline, CDR1 is LGHDT and CDR2 YNNKEL (reference sequence). The V end was cut by 3 bases, the J end by 6 bases, with 8 bases between. The DNA of the CDR3 is TGTGCCAGCAGCCAGTACAGTGATGGCTACACCTTC. Translated: CASSQYSDGYTF.

This clone was seen only once. At the DNA level, this CDR3 is encoded by other sequences in the same sample as well. The V gene is TRBV18, the J gene TRBJ1-4, with unresolved D. The CDR3 runs 13 residues. Trimming removed 3 bases from V and 2 bases from J, with 4 bases in between. The germline V gene has CDR1 KGHSH and CDR2 LQKENI. CDR3 protein: CASSPGTNEKLFF. The CDR3 nucleotides read TGTGCCAGCTCACCCGGGACTAATGAAAAACTGTTTTTT. Full variable domain (outside the CDR3, taken from reference TRBV18 and TRBJ1-4): NAGVMQNPRHLVRRRGQEARLRCSPMKGHSHVYWYRQLPEEGLKFMVYLQKENIIDESGMPKERFSAEFPKEGPSILRIQQVVRGDSAAYFCASSPGTNEKLFFGSGTQLSVL.

The chain couples TRBV4-2 to TRBJ1-2, with TRBD1 matching over 8 bases. Germline CDR1 and CDR2: LGHNA and YNFKEQ. V shed 0 bases and J 4 bases; nucleotides not matched to a gene: 10. The CDR3 has 17 amino acids. The CDR3 DNA follows: TGTGCCAGCAGCCAAGAGGACAGGGAAATGATAACCTATGGCTACACCTTC. Translation: CASSQEDREMITYGYTF.

The chain combines TRBV29-1 with TRBJ2-5; 13 bases agree with TRBD2. The trim removed 5 bases at V and 4 bases at J, leaving 1 base unmatched. Germline CDR1 is SQVTM and CDR2 is ANQGSEA. The CDR3 is made up of 13 amino acids. The CDR3 DNA reads TGCAGCGTTAGACTAGCGGGAGGAGAGACCCAGTACTTC. As protein: CSVRLAGGETQYF.

This chain connects TRBV19 to TRBJ2-3, with TRBD2 as a possible D gene (6 bases). V lost 7 bases, J lost 1 base, and 15 bases lay in between. Germline assignment: CDR1 LNHDA and CDR2 SQIVND (reference sequence). This CDR3 contains 15 residues. CDR3 protein: CASKGLASGTDTQYF. The CDR3 coding sequence is TGTGCCAGTAAGGGATTGGCTAGCGGCACAGATACGCAGTATTTT.

The chain combines TRBV28 with TRBJ2-5, with 9 bases that match TRBD1. This CDR3 spans 14 amino acids. After removal of 5 bases from V and 4 bases from J, the junction contained 5 bases not matched to a gene. Germline V CDR1 and CDR2: MDHEN, SYDVKM. For the CDR3, the DNA is TGTGCCAGCAGTCCCGGGACAGGGACAGAGACCCAGTACTTC. This sequence encodes CASSPGTGTETQYF.

J is TRBJ2-2 and V is TRBV11-2; D unclear. The CDR3 is 14 residues long. V shed 2 bases and J shed 2 bases, with 6 bases lying between them. Germline V gives CDR1 SGHAT, CDR2 FQNNGV. The CDR3 DNA sequence: TGTGCCAGCAGCTTAACTTCAAACACCGGGGAGCTGTTTTTT. As protein: CASSLTSNTGELFF.

The chain links TRBV15 to TRBJ1-1; the match to TRBD1 covers 8 bases. Looked up from germline, CDR1 is LNHNV and CDR2 is YYDKDF (reference sequence). The length of the CDR3 is 16 residues. J was trimmed by 1 base and V by 1 base; bases with no gene match: 5. CDR3 DNA: TGTGCCACCAGCAGAGGACTTCAGGGGGCGAACACTGAAGCTTTCTTT. This gives the protein CATSRGLQGANTEAFF.

This sequence joins TRBV5-1 and TRBJ2-7; the D gene is possibly TRBD1 (7 bases). CDR1 SGHRS and CDR2 YFSETQ come from the germline V gene. The ends were cut back, 4 bases at V and 0 bases at J, with 14 bases in the middle. The CDR3 runs 15 residues. In DNA, the CDR3 is TGCGCCAGCAGCGCGGGACAGCTGGGCTCCTACGAGCAGTACTTC. Residues: CASSAGQLGSYEQYF.

This sequence joins TRBV6-1 and TRBJ1-3; 7 bases match TRBD1. Germline V gene sequence: CDR1 MNHNS, CDR2 SASEGT. The V gene end was trimmed by 0 bases and the J gene end by 4 bases; junction bases not matched to a gene: 6. The CDR3 is made up of 16 amino acids. The CDR3 bases are TGTGCCAGCAGTGAAGCAGGGGGCAGGGTGGGAAACACCATATATTTT. This codes for CASSEAGGRVGNTIYF.

The V call is TRBV7-9, the J call TRBJ1-1, with D possibly being TRBD1 (5 bases). CDR1 and CDR2 from the germline V gene are SEHNR and FQNEAQ (reference sequence). The CDR3 consists of 12 residues. V dropped 5 bases and J dropped 11 bases, with 15 bases sitting between them. The CDR3 sequence: CASSPIGGKAFF. CDR3 nucleotide sequence: TGTGCCAGCAGCCCAATCGGGGGAAAGGCTTTCTTT.

This clone was counted a few times. J is TRBJ2-7 and V is TRBV12-3 or TRBV12-4, with 8 bases matching TRBD1. With V trimmed by 1 base and J by 6 bases, 2 bases remained unmatched. The CDR3 sequence is 13 residues long. The CDR3 sequence is CASSLGTGPEQYF. The DNA for the CDR3 is TGTGCCAGCAGTTTAGGGACAGGGCCCGAGCAGTACTTC.

The chain is built from TRBV2 and TRBJ2-3, with TRBD1 identical over 8 bases. Looked up from germline, CDR1 is SNHLY and CDR2 is FYNNEI. The CDR3 runs to 15 residues. Trimming took 4 bases from V and 4 from J; bases not matched to a gene: 7. CDR3 sequence (DNA): TGTGCCAGCAGTGGAGCTGGACAGGGATCAGATACGCAGTATTTT. This codes for CASSGAGQGSDTQYF.